This TCR beta chain stems from a study of blood T cell repertoires in COVID-19. Overall study: The origin of the acute and convalescent COVID-19 samples was the United States, Italy and Spain. Sources were T cells, B-cell-depleted T cells, or PBMCs; the material itself was cDNA or gDNA.

The CDR3 spans 15 residues. Germline values: CDR1 LNHNV, CDR2 YYDKDF (reference sequence). V lost 1 base, J lost 2 bases, and 9 bases lay in between. Per the original methods: Reference gene primer amplification yielded estimated nucleated cell counts. Libraries were prepared by immunoSEQ multiplex PCR; TCRdb keeps only in-frame clonotypes and omits some of them. V and J calls and clone size follow that table, whereas D and trimming were derived from the DNA. The table shows about 160,000 clones, with 70% to 90% occurring only once. This chain connects TRBV15 to TRBJ2-1; D may be TRBD2 (6 bases). The TCR comes from a human donor in a cohort sampled during active COVID-19. The specimen was peripheral blood. This CDR3 is CATSRVGSPYNEQFF. The CDR3 DNA follows: TGTGCCACCAGCAGAGTCGGGAGTCCCTACAATGAGCAGTTCTTC.